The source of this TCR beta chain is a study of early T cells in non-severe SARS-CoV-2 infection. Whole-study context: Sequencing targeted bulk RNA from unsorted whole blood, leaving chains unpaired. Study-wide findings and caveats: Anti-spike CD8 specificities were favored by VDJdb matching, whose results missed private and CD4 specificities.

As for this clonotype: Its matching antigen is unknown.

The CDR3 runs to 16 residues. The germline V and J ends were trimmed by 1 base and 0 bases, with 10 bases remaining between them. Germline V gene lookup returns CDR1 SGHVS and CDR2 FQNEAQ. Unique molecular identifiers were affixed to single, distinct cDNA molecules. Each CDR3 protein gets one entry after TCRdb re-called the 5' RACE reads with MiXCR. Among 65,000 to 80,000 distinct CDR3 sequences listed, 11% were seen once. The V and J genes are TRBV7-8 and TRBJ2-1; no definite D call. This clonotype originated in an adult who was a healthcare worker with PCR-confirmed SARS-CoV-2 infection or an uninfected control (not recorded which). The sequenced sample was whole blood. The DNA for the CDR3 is TGTGCCAGCAGCTTAGTGGTGGCCATCTCCTACAATGAGCAGTTCTTC. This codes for CASSLVVAISYNEQFF. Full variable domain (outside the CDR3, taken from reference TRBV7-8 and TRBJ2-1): GAGVSQSPRYKVAKRGQDVALRCDPISGHVSLFWYQQALGQGPEFLTYFQNEAQLDKSGLPSDRFFAERPEGSVSTLKIQRTQQEDSAVYLCASSLVVAISYNEQFFGPGTRLTVL.